The clone carrying this T cell receptor beta chain has ten or more counts. Its antigen is still unknown. Between the trimmed V and J ends, which lost 3 bases and 3 bases, there was a span of 17 bases. The CDR3 consists of 16 residues. Germline loops: CDR1 ENHRY, CDR2 SYGVKD. Each CDR3 protein is one row after TCRdb ran MiXCR on the 5' RACE reads. The sample has about 14,000 distinct CDR3 sequences, around 20% seen once. The sample originates from a study of T-cell memory formation after mild COVID-19. Across the study: TCR clusters mostly belonged to single donors. The study's findings and limits: Pre-infection memory contained some responding clones, which suggested that cross-reactive memory had joined.

The specimen sequenced was PBMCs or a T cell subset sorted from them (not recorded which). This sequence joins TRBV10-3 and TRBJ1-1; D is possibly TRBD1 (5 bases). The receptor comes from an adult woman who had mild COVID-19 (a few samples of this study predate the infection). Cell type and time point are not known. CDR3 sequence reads: CAISDTRDGRDTEAFF. The CDR3 DNA reads TGTGCCATCAGTGATACCCGGGACGGCCGTGACACTGAAGCTTTCTTT.